These 10 T cell receptor beta chains share one sample of origin, sequenced in a study of T cell responses to AZD1222 COVID-19 vaccine (dated by TCRdb to about 2021). Library prep was done by the immunoSEQ multiplex PCR assay. As stored in TCRdb, this immuneACCESS dataset retains in-frame rearrangements with V and J assigned. A fraction of the clones does not appear; measured against another copy, unresolved V genes explain less than half of the discrepancy, and the remainder lacks a known reason. For this sample the table gives 65,000 to 80,000 clones, of which around 89% were detected only once. The ten largest account for roughly 5% of the sample. The meaning of the sample's time point label: about 28 days (+/-7) after the second vaccine dose. The treatment or condition label, read with the paper, signifies: meningococcal conjugate vaccine given as trial control. The material sequenced was peripheral blood, taken 28 days after the second dose of the MenACWY control vaccine. The receptors were sampled from an adult who received the MenACWY meningococcal vaccine as a control.

This chain connects TRBV7-8 to TRBJ2-1, with 7 bases matching TRBD2. With V trimmed by 5 bases and J by 5 bases, 18 bases remained unmatched. The CDR3 runs 18 residues. Germline V gene lookup returns CDR1 SGHVS and CDR2 FQNEAQ. The CDR3 loop reads CASSPPRRWRGKDNEQFF. Written as DNA, the CDR3 is TGTGCCAGCAGCCCACCCCGTAGGTGGCGGGGGAAAGACAATGAGCAGTTCTTC.

The chain is built from TRBV3-1 (or the pseudogene TRBV3-2) and TRBJ2-5; the match to TRBD1 covers 7 bases. Per germline, CDR1 LGHDT and CDR2 YNNKEL (reference sequence). The CDR3 runs 15 residues. V lost 3 bases, J lost 5 bases, and 9 bases stayed unmatched. The CDR3: CASSQPRQGSETQYF. CDR3 nucleotides: TGTGCCAGCAGCCAGCCCAGACAGGGCAGCGAGACCCAGTACTTC.

The CDR3 region is CASSLGSSGRSYNEQFF. The CDR3 nucleotides are TGCGCCAGCAGCTTGGGTAGTAGCGGGAGGTCCTACAATGAGCAGTTCTTC. The chain uses TRBV5-1 and TRBJ2-1; the match to TRBD2 covers 10 bases. This CDR3 is 17 amino acids long. Germline V gene data show CDR1 as SGHRS and CDR2 as YFSETQ. With 0 bases clipped from V and 1 base from J, the junction kept 4 bases outside the gene matches.

The chain carries TRBV4-1 and TRBJ2-7; D is perhaps TRBD2 (6 bases). Looked up from germline, CDR1 is MGHRA and CDR2 is YSYEKL. Trimming left V 0 bases short and J 0 bases short, with 18 bases between. The CDR3 has 18 residues. The CDR3 spells CASSQEARLGGTSYEQYF. CDR3 bases: TGCGCCAGCAGCCAAGAAGCTAGGTTAGGCGGGACCTCCTACGAGCAGTACTTC.

This chain connects TRBV6-5 to TRBJ2-5; D call uncertain. The V end was cut by 6 bases, the J end by 2 bases, with 16 bases between. Per germline, CDR1 MNHEY and CDR2 SVGAGI. CDR3 length: 15 amino acids. This CDR3 is CASSRSVQVQETQYF. CDR3 DNA sequence: TGTGCCAGCAGCCGCAGTGTACAAGTGCAAGAGACCCAGTACTTC.

The chain recombines TRBV6-5 with TRBJ2-7; D tentatively reads TRBD1 or TRBD2 (5 bases each). V was shortened by 5 bases and J by 0 bases, with 14 bases between the two germline ends. CDR1 is MNHEY, CDR2 SVGAGI, per germline. The CDR3 runs to 15 residues. In DNA, the CDR3 is TGTGCCAGCAGTAGCCGGGACGAGAGCTCCTACGAGCAGTACTTC. It codes for CASSSRDESSYEQYF.

This clone showed up just a few times. As DNA, the CDR3 is TGTGCCTGGAGTATGGCGGCTGGCTCTGGAAACACCATATATTTT. It is translated as CAWSMAAGSGNTIYF. The chain uses TRBV30 and TRBJ1-3; D uncertain. Germline V gives CDR1 GTSNPN, CDR2 SVGIG (reference sequence). CDR3 length equals 15 residues. Trimming pared 2 bases from V and 0 bases from J, leaving 11 bases between.

This clone appeared once. The gene calls are TRBV6-5 and TRBJ1-4, with a tentative D call TRBD1 (5 bases). Per the germline V gene, CDR1 is MNHEY and CDR2 is SVGAGI. The CDR3 extends over 13 amino acids. V was clipped by 0 bases and J by 11 bases, with 10 bases between them. CDR3 nucleotide sequence: TGTGCCAGCAGTTACTCGACCGGGGGGAAACTGTTTTTT. It yields the protein CASSYSTGGKLFF.

The chain combines TRBV27 with TRBJ2-7; 11 positions match TRBD2. This CDR3 has 18 residues. Germline V CDR1 and CDR2: MNHEY, SMNVEV (reference sequence). V lost 6 bases and J lost 3; bases outside the gene matches: 16. The CDR3 is CASRRLAGFYGPLYEQYF. CDR3 DNA: TGTGCCAGCAGGCGACTAGCGGGGTTTTACGGACCCCTCTACGAGCAGTACTTC.

CDR3 bases: TGTGCCAGTAGTATGGCAGGGCGGCGTCAGCCCCAGCATTTT. Translation: CASSMAGRRQPQHF. The chain uses TRBV19 and TRBJ1-5, with D perhaps matching TRBD1 (5 bases). With 3 bases removed from V and 6 bases from J, the gap between germline ends came to 12 bases. Germline CDR1 reads LNHDA; CDR2 reads SQIVND (reference sequence). The CDR3 runs to 14 residues.